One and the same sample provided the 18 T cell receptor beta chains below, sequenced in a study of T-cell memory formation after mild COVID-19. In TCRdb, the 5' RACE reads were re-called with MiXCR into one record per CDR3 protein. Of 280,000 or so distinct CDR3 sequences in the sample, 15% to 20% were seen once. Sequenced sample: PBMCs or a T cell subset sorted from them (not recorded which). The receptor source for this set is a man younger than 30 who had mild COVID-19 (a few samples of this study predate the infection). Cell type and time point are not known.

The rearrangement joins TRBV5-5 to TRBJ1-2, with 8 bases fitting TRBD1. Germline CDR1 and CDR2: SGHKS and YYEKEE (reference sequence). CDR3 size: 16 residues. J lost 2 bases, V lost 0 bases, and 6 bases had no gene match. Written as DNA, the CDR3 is TGTGCCAGCAGCTTGGATACAGGGGGTTGGAACTATGGCTACACCTTC. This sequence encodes CASSLDTGGWNYGYTF.

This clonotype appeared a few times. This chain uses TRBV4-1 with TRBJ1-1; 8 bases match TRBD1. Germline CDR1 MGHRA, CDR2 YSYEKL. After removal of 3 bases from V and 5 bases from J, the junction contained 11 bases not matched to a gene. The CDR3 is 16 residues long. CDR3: CASSQNPGQGRTEAFF. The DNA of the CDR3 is TGCGCCAGCAGCCAGAATCCCGGACAGGGAAGGACTGAAGCTTTCTTT.

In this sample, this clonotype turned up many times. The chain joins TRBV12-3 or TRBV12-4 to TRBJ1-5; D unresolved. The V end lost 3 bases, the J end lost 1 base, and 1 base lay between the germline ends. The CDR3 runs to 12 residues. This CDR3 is CASSFSNQPQHF. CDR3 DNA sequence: TGTGCCAGCAGTTTCAGCAATCAGCCCCAGCATTTT.

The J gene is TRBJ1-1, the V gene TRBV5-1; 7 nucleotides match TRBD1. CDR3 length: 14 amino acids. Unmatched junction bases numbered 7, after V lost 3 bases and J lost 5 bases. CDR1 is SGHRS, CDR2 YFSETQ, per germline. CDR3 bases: TGCGCCAGCAGCTCCGGGACAGTGGGTACTGAAGCTTTCTTT. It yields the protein CASSSGTVGTEAFF.

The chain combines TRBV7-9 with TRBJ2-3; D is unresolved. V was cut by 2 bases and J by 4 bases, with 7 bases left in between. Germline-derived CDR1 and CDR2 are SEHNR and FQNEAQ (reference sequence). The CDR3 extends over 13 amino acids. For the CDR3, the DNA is TGTGCCAGCAGCTTAACGACGGCAGATACGCAGTATTTT. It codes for CASSLTTADTQYF.

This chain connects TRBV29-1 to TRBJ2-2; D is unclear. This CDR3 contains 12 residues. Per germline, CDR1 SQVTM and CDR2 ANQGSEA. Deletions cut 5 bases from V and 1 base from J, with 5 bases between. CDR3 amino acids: CSVKVNTGELFF. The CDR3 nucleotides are TGCAGCGTTAAGGTGAACACCGGGGAGCTGTTTTTT.

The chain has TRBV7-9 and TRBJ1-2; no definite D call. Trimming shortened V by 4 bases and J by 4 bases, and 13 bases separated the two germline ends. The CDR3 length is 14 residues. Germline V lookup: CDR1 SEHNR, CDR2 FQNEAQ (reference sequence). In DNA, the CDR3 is TGTGCCAGCAGCTCGGCTAGCCCCCCCTATGGCTACACCTTC. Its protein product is CASSSASPPYGYTF.

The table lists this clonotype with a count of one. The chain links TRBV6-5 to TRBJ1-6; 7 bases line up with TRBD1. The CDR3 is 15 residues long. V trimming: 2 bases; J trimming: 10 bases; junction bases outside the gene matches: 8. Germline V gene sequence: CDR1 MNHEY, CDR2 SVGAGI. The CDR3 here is CASSYAATGESPLHF. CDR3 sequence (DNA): TGTGCCAGCAGTTACGCGGCTACAGGGGAATCACCCCTCCACTTT.

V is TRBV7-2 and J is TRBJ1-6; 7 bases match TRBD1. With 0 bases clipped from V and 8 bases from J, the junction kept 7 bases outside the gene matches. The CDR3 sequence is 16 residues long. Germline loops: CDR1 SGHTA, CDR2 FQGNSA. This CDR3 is CASSLARDRVYSPLHF. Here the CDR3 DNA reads TGTGCCAGCAGCTTAGCGCGTGACAGGGTTTATTCACCCCTCCACTTT.

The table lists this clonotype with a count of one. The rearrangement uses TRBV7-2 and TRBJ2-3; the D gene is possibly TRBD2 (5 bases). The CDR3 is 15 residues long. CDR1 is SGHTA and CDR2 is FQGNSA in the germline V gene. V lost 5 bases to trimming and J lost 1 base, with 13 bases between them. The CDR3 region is CASSTRLSGTDTQYF. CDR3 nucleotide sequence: TGTGCCAGCAGCACTAGGCTGTCGGGCACAGATACGCAGTATTTT.

Written as DNA, the CDR3 is TGTGCCAGCAGTGACGGACTGGGGGGCTACACCTTC. The encoded protein is CASSDGLGGYTF. J is TRBJ1-2 and V is TRBV7-6; D not resolved. Germline V CDR1 and CDR2: SGHVS, FNYEAQ. There are 12 residues in the CDR3. The ends were cut back, 6 bases at V and 8 bases at J, with 13 bases in the middle.

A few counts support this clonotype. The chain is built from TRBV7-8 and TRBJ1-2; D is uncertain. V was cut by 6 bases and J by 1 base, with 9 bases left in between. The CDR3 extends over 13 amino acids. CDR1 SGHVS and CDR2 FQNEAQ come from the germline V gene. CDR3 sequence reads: CASSSGYNYGYTF. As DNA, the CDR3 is TGTGCCAGCAGTTCGGGGTATAACTATGGCTACACCTTC. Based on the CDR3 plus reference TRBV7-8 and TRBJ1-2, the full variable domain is GAGVSQSPRYKVAKRGQDVALRCDPISGHVSLFWYQQALGQGPEFLTYFQNEAQLDKSGLPSDRFFAERPEGSVSTLKIQRTQQEDSAVYLCASSSGYNYGYTFGSGTRLTVV.

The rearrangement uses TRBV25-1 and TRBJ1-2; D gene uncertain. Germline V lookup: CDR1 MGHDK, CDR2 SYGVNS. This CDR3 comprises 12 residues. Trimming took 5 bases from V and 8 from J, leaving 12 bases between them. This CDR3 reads CASSRLVGGYTF. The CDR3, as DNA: TGTGCCAGCAGTCGCCTGGTCGGGGGCTACACCTTC.

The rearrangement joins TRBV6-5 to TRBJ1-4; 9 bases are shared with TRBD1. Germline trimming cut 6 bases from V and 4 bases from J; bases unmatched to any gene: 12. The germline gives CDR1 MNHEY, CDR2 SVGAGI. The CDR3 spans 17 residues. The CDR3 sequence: CASSHPPGTGLNEKLFF. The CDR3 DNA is TGTGCCAGCAGCCACCCCCCGGGGACAGGGCTTAATGAAAAACTGTTTTTT.

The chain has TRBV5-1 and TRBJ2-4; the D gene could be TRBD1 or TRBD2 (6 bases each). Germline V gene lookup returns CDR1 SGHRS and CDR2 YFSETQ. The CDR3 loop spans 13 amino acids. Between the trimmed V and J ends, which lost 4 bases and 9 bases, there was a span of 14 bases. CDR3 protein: CASSPGAVRIQYF. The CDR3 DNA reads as TGCGCCAGCAGCCCGGGGGCCGTTCGCATTCAGTACTTC.

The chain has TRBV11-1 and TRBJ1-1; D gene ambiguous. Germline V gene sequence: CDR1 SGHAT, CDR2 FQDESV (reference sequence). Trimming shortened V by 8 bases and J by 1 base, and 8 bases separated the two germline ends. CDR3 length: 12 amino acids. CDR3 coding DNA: TGTGCCAGCGTCCCGCAGAACACTGAAGCTTTCTTT. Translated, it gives CASVPQNTEAFF.

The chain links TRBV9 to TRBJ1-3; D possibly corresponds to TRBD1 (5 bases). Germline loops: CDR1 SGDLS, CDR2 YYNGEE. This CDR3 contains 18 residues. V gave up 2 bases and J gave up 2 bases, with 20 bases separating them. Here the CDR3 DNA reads TGTGCCAGCAGCGTCGGGATCGAGGCAGGGAGGGCTGGAAACACCATATATTTT. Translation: CASSVGIEAGRAGNTIYF. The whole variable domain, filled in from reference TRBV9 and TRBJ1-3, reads DSGVTQTPKHLITATGQRVTLRCSPRSGDLSVYWYQQSLDQGLQFLIQYYNGEERAKGNILERFSAQQFPDLHSELNLSSLELGDSALYFCASSVGIEAGRAGNTIYFGEGSWLTVV.

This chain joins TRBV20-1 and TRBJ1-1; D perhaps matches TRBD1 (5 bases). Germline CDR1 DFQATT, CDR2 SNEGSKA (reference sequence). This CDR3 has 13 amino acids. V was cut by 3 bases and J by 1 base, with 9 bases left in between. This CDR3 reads CSARRGANTEAFF. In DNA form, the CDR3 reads TGCAGTGCTAGGAGGGGAGCGAACACTGAAGCTTTCTTT.